The text below deals with one T cell receptor (beta chain). Its antigen is still unknown. This record belongs to a study of CD8+ T cells in alopecia areata. Study results and caveats: Higher clonality and more expanded CD8+ clones appeared in lesional than normal scalp.

The CDR3 runs to 15 residues. Germline V gives CDR1 MDHEN, CDR2 SYDVKM. V lost 4 bases and J lost 1; bases outside the gene matches: 6. The authors extracted RNA and reverse transcribed it into cDNA as the sequencing template. Only in-frame clones appear in the TCRdb table, and some are missing; sequencing was by immunoSEQ multiplex PCR. Of about 12,000 clones in the sample, around three fifths were seen once. Specimens obtained from alopecia areata patients comprised lesional scalp punch biopsies and peripheral blood. The V gene is TRBV28, the J gene TRBJ2-7; 8 nucleotides agree with TRBD2. This TCR came from a human donor with alopecia areata. The sequencing input was skin. The chain's CDR3 is CASSYLAGFSYEQYF. In DNA form, the CDR3 reads TGTGCCAGCAGTTACCTAGCGGGTTTTTCCTACGAGCAGTACTTC.